This T cell receptor beta chain was identified during a study of T cell clones after liver transplantation (dated by TCRdb to the late 2010s). In terms of the full investigation: ITN030ST, the source of the samples, was a randomized trial that attempted immunosuppression withdrawal within 2 years of liver transplantation. The study cohort included 8 liver transplant recipients, of whom 3 were classified as tolerant and 5 as non-tolerant. Blood samples were collected pre-transplant, then pre-randomization ahead of withdrawal, and finally post-randomization once withdrawal had either been completed or failed. The subjects received no induction therapy and were kept on standard immunosuppression until randomization at 12-24 months post-transplant. To count as tolerant, a recipient had to stay completely off immunosuppression for at least one year without liver enzymes climbing beyond twice the upper limit of normal. Three of the eight recipients were HCV-positive; the others were transplanted for non-autoimmune, non-viral indications. Donor-reactive T cell clones were identified by TCRbeta sequencing after a pre-transplant mixed lymphocyte reaction and then tracked in post-transplant blood. Third party-reactive TCRbeta sequences from pre-transplant MLRs were also identified as an antigen-independent comparator for donor-reactive sequences. What the work shows at the level of the full study, not this receptor alone: In a couple of subjects, low numbers of available donor cells limited the measurable donor-reactive repertoire. Because no allograft tissue specimens were available, donor-reactive T cells may have migrated into the graft instead of being deleted. In 5 of 8 subjects, regardless of tolerance or HCV status, circulating donor-reactive CD4 TCRbeta sequences dropped significantly post-transplant. A greater decline was seen for donor-reactive sequences than for third party-reactive sequences, suggesting partial antigen-specific deletion unrelated to withdrawal success. The conclusions were considered preliminary, being limited by small, heterogeneous patient numbers and non-standardized post-transplant time points. When repertoire turnover was taken into account, detection of donor-reactive sequences was significantly reduced in 7 of 8 subjects for CD4 and in 8 of 8 subjects for CD8.

The cysteine opens and the phenylalanine closes a CDR3 of 14 amino acids. The read is trimmed to its CDR3 DNA, 42 bases read in frame from base 1. V loses 4 bases of germline sequence and J loses 3 bases, and the interval between the two ends is 10 bases. Based on the germline V gene, the CDR1 and CDR2 sequences are LGHNA and YSLEER. High-throughput TCRbeta CDR3 sequencing of frozen genomic DNA was performed by immunoSEQ, with PCR amplification, mapping, bias correction and internal controls included. For the original study's pipeline: Productive rearrangements were retained, and unique TCRbeta sequences were defined by the CDR3 nucleotide sequence together with the V and J gene. For classification of a sequence as donor-reactive, at least 5-fold expansion in CFSE-low cells relative to unstimulated pre-transplant cells and a frequency of at least 0.01% were required. Per-subject minimum frequency thresholds, based on the lowest-template unstimulated sample, ensured at least 90% detection power. Jensen-Shannon divergence between the top 1000 TCRbeta sequences post-transplant and pre-transplant was used to measure repertoire turnover. Two-sided Fisher's exact tests were used to test for changes in how often donor-reactive sequences were detected. The table comes from immuneACCESS by way of TCRdb, which keeps in-frame sequences with V and J called. Part of the clones is missing from these tables; in studies checked, under half for an unresolved V gene and the rest for unknown reasons. The V and J calls and clone size come from that table; D and trimming were worked out from the DNA. Across this sample there are approximately 22,000 clones, with approximately 95% seen only once. 20% to 25% of the sample belongs to the ten largest clones.

Thawed unstimulated PBMCs were stained for CD3, CD4 and CD8 and FACS-sorted into CD3+CD4+ and CD3+CD8+ populations. All 8 studied subjects were randomized to immunosuppression withdrawal. Genomic DNA was isolated with the Qiagen DNeasy Blood and Tissue Kit. Remarks on this clone: Its antigen remains unidentified. No much larger clone exists at a distance of one base, and base qualities are not known.

This sample comprised CD8+ T cells from blood, obtained 25 months after liver transplant. The sequence was collected from a human patient who received a liver transplant. After a transplant, some T cells may have been passed on by the graft donor. This chain joins TRBV4-3 to TRBJ1-5; the D gene is perhaps TRBD1, on 6 matching bases. The CDR3 protein: CASSPDRFNQPQHF. The sequenced DNA: TGCGCCAGCAGCCCAGACAGGTTCAATCAGCCCCAGCATTTT.